The present T cell receptor beta chain was sequenced within a study of blood T cell repertoires in COVID-19. Turning to the study itself: Sites across the United States, Italy and Spain contributed samples from acute and convalescent COVID-19. T cells, B-cell-depleted T cells, or PBMCs provided the cDNA or gDNA that served as material.

In the original workflow: Amplification of reference gene primers was used by the study to estimate nucleated cell counts. Profiled with immunoSEQ multiplex PCR; TCRdb holds only in-frame clones, not every one. V and J calls and clone size are as listed in that table; D and trimming were resolved from the DNA. In the table there are roughly 250,000 clones, 82% of which are singletons. CDR3 length: 18 amino acids. Germline V gene lookup returns CDR1 LNHNV and CDR2 YYDKDF (reference sequence). V dropped 1 base and J dropped 5; count of bases not matched to a gene: 10. The sample consisted of peripheral blood. This chain connects TRBV15 to TRBJ2-7; 14 bases are a match to TRBD2. The sequence was collected from a woman aged 80 or over with active or convalescent COVID-19. This CDR3 reads CATSRGLAGGVGFNEQYF. The CDR3 coding sequence is TGTGCCACCAGCAGAGGACTAGCGGGAGGGGTGGGGTTCAACGAGCAGTACTTC.